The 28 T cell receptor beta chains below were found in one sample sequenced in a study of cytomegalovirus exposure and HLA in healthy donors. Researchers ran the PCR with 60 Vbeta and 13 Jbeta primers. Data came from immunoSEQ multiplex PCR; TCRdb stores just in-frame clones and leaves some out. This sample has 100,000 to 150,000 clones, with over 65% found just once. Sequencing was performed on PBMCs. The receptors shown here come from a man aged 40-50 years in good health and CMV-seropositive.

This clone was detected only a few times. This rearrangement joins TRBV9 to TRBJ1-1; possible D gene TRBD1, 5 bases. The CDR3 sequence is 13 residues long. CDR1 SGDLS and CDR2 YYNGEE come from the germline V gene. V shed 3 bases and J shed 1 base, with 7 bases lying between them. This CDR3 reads CASSAGQNTEAFF. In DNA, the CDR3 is TGTGCCAGCAGCGCAGGGCAGAACACTGAAGCTTTCTTT.

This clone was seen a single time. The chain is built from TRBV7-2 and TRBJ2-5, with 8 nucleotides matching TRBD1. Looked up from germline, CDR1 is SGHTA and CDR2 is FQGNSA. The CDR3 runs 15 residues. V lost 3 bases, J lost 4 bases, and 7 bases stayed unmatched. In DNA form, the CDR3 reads TGTGCCAGCAGCTTGGGACAGGACCCCAGAGAGACCCAGTACTTC. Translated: CASSLGQDPRETQYF.

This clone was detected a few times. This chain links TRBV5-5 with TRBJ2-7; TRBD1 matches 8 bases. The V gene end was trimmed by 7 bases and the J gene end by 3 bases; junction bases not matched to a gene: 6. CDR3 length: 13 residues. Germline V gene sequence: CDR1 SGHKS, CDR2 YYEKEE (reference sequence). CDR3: CASQPGGIYEQYF. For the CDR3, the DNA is TGTGCCAGCCAGCCAGGGGGCATCTACGAGCAGTACTTC.

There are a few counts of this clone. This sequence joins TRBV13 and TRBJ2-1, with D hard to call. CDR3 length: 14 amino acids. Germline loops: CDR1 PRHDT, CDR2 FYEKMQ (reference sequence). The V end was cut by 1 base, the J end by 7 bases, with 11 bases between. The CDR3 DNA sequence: TGTGCCAGCAGCTTAGATCTGGGCGCGAATGAGCAGTTCTTC. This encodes CASSLDLGANEQFF.

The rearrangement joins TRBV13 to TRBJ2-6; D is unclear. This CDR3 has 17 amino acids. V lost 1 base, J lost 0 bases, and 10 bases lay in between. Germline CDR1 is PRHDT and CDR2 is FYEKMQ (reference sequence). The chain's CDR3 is CASSLVPGISGANVLTF. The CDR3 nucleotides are TGTGCCAGCAGCTTAGTACCAGGAATCTCTGGGGCCAACGTCCTGACTTTC.

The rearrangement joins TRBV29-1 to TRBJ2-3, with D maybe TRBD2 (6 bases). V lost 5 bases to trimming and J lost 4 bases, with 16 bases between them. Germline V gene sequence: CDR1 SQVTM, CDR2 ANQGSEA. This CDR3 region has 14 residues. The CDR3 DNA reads TGCAGCGTTCAAGGCGGGGTTAACGCAGATACGCAGTATTTT. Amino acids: CSVQGGVNADTQYF.

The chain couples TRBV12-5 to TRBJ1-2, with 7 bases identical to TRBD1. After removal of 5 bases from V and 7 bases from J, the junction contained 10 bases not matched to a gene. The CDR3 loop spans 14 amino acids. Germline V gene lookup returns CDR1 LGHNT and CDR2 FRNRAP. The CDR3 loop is CASGAQGLVSGYTF. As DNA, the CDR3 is TGTGCTAGTGGTGCACAGGGGCTTGTCAGTGGCTACACCTTC.

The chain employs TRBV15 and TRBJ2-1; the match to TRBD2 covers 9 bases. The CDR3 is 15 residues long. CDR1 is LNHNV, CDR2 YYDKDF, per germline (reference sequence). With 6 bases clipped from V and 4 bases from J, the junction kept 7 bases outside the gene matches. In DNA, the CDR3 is TGTGCCACCAGAGCCGGGACTAGCAGATACAATGAGCAGTTCTTC. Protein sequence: CATRAGTSRYNEQFF.

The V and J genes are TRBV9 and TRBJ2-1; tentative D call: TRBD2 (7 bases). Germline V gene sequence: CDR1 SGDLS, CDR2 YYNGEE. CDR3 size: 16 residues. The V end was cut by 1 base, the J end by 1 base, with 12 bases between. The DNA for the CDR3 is TGTGCCAGCAGCGTAAGGGGGGGGCAATCCTACAATGAGCAGTTCTTC. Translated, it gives CASSVRGGQSYNEQFF.

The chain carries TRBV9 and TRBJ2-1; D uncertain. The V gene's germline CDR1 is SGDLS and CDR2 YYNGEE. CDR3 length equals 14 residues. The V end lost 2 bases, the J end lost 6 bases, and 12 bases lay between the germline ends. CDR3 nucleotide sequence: TGTGCCAGCAGCGTCGGTACCTCGGGCAATGAGCAGTTCTTC. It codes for CASSVGTSGNEQFF.

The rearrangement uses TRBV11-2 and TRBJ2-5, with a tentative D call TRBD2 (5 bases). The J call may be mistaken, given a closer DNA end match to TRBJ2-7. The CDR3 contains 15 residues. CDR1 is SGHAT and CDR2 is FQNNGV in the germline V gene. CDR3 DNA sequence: TGTGCCAGCACGAGGAACCGGGGTCCAAACTACGAGCAGTACTTC. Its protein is CASTRNRGPNYEQYF.

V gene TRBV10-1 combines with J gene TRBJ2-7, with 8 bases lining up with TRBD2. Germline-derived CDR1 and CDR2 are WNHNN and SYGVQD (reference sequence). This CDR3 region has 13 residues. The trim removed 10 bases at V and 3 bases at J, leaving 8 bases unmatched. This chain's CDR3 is CAIPGGASYEQYF. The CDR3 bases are TGCGCCATCCCGGGGGGGGCCAGCTACGAGCAGTACTTC.

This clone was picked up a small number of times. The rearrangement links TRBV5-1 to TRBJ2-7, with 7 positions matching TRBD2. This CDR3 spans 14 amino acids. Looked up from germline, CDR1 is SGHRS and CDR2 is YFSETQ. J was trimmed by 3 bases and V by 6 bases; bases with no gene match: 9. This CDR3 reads CASTEDWGGYEQYF. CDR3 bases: TGCGCCAGCACCGAGGACTGGGGGGGCTACGAGCAGTACTTC.

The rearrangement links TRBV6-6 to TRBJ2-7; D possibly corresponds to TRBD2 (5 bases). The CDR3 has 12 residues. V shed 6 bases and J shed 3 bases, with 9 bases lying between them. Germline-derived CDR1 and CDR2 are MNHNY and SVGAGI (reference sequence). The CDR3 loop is CASRAGVYEQYF. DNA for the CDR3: TGTGCCAGCAGGGCCGGGGTCTACGAGCAGTACTTC.

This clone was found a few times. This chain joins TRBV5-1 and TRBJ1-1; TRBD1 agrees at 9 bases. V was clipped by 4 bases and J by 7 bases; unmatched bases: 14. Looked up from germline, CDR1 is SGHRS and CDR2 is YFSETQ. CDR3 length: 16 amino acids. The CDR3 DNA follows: TGCGCCAGCAGCACCGATAACAGGGGGCGGTCAGGTGAAGCTTTCTTT. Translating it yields CASSTDNRGRSGEAFF.

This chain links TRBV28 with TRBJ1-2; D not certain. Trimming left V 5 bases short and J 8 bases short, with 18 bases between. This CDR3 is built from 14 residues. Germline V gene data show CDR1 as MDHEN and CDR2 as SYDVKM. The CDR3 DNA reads TGTGCCAGCAGTCTTGGGCCGGAAACCCAGGGCTACACCTTC. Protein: CASSLGPETQGYTF.

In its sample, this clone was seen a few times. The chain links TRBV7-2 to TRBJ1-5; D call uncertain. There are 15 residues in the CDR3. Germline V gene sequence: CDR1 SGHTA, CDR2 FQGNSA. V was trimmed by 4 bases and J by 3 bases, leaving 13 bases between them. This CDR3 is CASSWSQVNNQPQHF. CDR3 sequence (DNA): TGTGCCAGCAGCTGGTCGCAGGTGAACAATCAGCCCCAGCATTTT.

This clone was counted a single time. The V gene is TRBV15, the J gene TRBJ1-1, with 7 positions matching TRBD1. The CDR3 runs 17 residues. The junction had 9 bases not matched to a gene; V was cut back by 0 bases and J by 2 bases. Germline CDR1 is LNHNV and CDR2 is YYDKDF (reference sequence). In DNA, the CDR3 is TGTGCCACCAGCAGAGATCTCCTGGGGACAGCCAACACTGAAGCTTTCTTT. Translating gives CATSRDLLGTANTEAFF.

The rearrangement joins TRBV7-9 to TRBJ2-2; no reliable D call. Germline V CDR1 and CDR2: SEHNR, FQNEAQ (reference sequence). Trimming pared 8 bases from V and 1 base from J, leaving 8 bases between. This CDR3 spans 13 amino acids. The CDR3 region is CASAAGNTGELFF. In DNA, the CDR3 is TGTGCCAGCGCCGCAGGGAACACCGGGGAGCTGTTTTTT.

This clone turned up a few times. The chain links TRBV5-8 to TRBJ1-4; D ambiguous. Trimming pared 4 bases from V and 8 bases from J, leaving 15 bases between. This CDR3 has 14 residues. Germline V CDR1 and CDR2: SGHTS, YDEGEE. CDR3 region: CASSPEAGGEKLFF. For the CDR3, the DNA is TGTGCCAGCAGCCCGGAGGCGGGAGGGGAAAAACTGTTTTTT.

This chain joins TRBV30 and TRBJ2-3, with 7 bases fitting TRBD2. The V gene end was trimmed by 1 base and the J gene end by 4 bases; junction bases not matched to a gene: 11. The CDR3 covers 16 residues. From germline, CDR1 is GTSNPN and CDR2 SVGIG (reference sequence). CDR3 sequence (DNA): TGTGCCTGGAGTGCAGGGTGGACTAGTTTGGCAGATACGCAGTATTTT. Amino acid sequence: CAWSAGWTSLADTQYF.

As DNA, the CDR3 is TGCAGCGTTGAACAGGGAACCTATGGCTACACCTTC. Translating gives CSVEQGTYGYTF. The chain has TRBV29-1 and TRBJ1-2; a weak D match, TRBD1 (5 bases). The CDR3 extends over 12 amino acids. CDR1 SQVTM and CDR2 ANQGSEA come from the germline V gene. V lost 2 bases, J lost 4 bases, and 8 bases lay in between.

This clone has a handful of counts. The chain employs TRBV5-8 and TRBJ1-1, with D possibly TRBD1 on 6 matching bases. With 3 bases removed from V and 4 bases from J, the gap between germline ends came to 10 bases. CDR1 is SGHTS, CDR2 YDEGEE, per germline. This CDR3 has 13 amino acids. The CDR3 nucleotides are TGTGCCAGCAGCTATACAGGGCTCACTGAAGCTTTCTTT. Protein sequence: CASSYTGLTEAFF.

The DNA of the CDR3 is TGTGCCAGCAGCCCCGCTGGAGCAACTAATGAAAAACTGTTTTTT. Protein: CASSPAGATNEKLFF. V gene TRBV7-8 combines with J gene TRBJ1-4; D is ambiguous. The germline V gene encodes CDR1 SGHVS and CDR2 FQNEAQ. This CDR3 has 15 residues. The ends were cut back, 5 bases at V and 0 bases at J, with 10 bases in the middle.

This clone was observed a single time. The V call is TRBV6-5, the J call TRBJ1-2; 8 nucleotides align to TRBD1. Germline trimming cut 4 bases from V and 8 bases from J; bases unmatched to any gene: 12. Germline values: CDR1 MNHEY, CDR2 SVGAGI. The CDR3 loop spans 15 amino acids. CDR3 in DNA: TGTGCCAGCAGTTCCGGAGGACAGGGAGGTCAGGGCTACACCTTC. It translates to CASSSGGQGGQGYTF.

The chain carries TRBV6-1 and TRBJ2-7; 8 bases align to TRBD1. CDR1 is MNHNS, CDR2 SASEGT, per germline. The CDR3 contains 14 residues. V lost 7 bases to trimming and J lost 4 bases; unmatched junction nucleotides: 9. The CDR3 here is CASTFGQGGYEQYF. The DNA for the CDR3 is TGTGCCAGCACCTTTGGACAGGGAGGTTACGAGCAGTACTTC.

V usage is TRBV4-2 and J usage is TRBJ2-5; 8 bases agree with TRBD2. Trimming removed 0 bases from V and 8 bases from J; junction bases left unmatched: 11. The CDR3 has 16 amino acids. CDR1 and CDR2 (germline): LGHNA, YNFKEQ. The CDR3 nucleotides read TGTGCCAGCAGCCAAGAACCGGGACTAGTGGCGGGAACCCAGTACTTC. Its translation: CASSQEPGLVAGTQYF.

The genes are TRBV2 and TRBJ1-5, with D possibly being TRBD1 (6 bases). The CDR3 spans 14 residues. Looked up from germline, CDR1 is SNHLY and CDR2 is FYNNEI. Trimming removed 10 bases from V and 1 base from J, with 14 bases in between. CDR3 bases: TGTGCCACCGCTTGGGGGCAAAGCAATCAGCCCCAGCATTTT. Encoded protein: CATAWGQSNQPQHF.